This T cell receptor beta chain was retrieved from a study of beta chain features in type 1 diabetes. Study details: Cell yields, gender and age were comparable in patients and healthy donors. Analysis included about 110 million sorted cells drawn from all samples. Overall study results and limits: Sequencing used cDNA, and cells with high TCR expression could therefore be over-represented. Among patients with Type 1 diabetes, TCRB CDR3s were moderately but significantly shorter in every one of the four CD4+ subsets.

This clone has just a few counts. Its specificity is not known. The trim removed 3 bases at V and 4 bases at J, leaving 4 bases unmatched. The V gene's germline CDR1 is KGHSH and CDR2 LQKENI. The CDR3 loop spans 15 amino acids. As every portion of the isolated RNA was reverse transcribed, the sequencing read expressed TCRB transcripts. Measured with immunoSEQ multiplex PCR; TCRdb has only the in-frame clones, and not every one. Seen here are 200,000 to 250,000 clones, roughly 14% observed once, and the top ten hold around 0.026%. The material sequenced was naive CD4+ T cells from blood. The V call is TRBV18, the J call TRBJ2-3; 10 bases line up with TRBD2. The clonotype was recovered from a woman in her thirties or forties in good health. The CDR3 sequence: CASSPTAGGSDTQYF. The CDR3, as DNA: TGTGCCAGCTCACCGACAGCGGGGGGGTCAGATACGCAGTATTTT.